Following are 8 T cell receptor beta chains from one sample sequenced in a study of T cell repertoires in cytomegalovirus infection. One entry per CDR3 protein results from TCRdb running MiXCR on the reads. The profile shows over 300,000 distinct CDR3 sequences, over 7.5% of them singletons. Specimen: PBMCs. Every receptor here comes from a human donor in good health (CMV status not recorded). Some clones in this sample may be carry-over from other donors' samples.

This clonotype was observed a handful of times. The chain employs TRBV12-5 and TRBJ1-5, with TRBD1 identical over 7 bases. Germline loops: CDR1 LGHNT, CDR2 FRNRAP. CDR3 length: 17 amino acids. With 4 bases clipped from V and 5 bases from J, the junction kept 14 bases outside the gene matches. Here the CDR3 reads CASGSRQGGLRHQPQHF. In DNA, the CDR3 is TGTGCTAGTGGTTCGAGACAGGGAGGGTTGCGCCATCAGCCCCAGCATTTT.

Relative to its sample, this clonotype is medium-sized (0.01 to 0.1%). This sequence joins TRBV7-4 and TRBJ2-1; tentative D call: TRBD2 (6 bases). Germline V gene sequence: CDR1 SGHVT, CDR2 SQSDAQ. The CDR3 is made up of 20 amino acids. Trimming stripped 5 bases from V and 0 bases from J, with 26 bases between. CDR3 in DNA: TGTGCCAGCAGCCGTTTTAGGTGGCGGGACCCCTCAAGCTCCTACAATGAGCAGTTCTTC. This sequence encodes CASSRFRWRDPSSSYNEQFF.

This clonotype was seen a few times. The chain has TRBV6-5 and TRBJ1-3; D is perhaps TRBD1 (6 bases). The germline V gene encodes CDR1 MNHEY and CDR2 SVGAGI. CDR3 length: 14 residues. Trimming took 6 bases from V and 4 from J, leaving 13 bases between them. CDR3 bases: TGTGCCAGCAGAAAAACGGGACAAGGAAACACCATATATTTT. Translation: CASRKTGQGNTIYF.

Only a few counts were recorded for this clonotype. The J gene is TRBJ2-7, the V gene TRBV20-1; possible D gene TRBD2, 6 bases. CDR3 length: 13 residues. Germline loops: CDR1 DFQATT, CDR2 SNEGSKA (reference sequence). V was pared by 2 bases and J by 6 bases, with 14 bases between. CDR3 bases: TGCAGTGCTAGAAGTGGAGGGGTCCTCGAGCAGTACTTC. Its translation: CSARSGGVLEQYF.

V gene TRBV12-3 or TRBV12-4 combines with J gene TRBJ1-2, with a weak D call TRBD1 (5 bases). CDR3 length: 15 amino acids. Trimming stripped 1 base from V and 1 base from J, with 10 bases between. CDR3 sequence (DNA): TGTGCCAGCAGTTTAGAAGGGGAACTTAACTATGGCTACACCTTC. Its protein is CASSLEGELNYGYTF.

This clonotype was counted only a few times. The V call is TRBV20-1, the J call TRBJ2-7; D perhaps matches TRBD1 (6 bases). Germline lookup yields CDR1 DFQATT and CDR2 SNEGSKA (reference sequence). This CDR3 is built from 13 residues. CDR3 amino acids: CSAEGQGYDEQYF. The CDR3 coding sequence is TGCAGCGCCGAGGGGCAGGGGTATGACGAGCAGTACTTC.

Many counts were recorded for this clonotype. The chain couples TRBV7-2 to TRBJ1-2, with D unresolved. With 5 bases removed from V and 5 bases from J, the gap between germline ends came to 9 bases. The CDR3 is 12 amino acids. Germline V gene sequence: CDR1 SGHTA, CDR2 FQGNSA. The CDR3 spells CASSHQDYGYTF. Written as DNA, the CDR3 is TGTGCCAGCAGCCATCAAGATTATGGCTACACCTTC.

This clonotype has a handful of counts. The chain joins TRBV7-6 to TRBJ2-5, with 14 positions matching TRBD2. The CDR3 consists of 17 residues. V dropped 5 bases and J dropped 6; count of bases not matched to a gene: 11. CDR1 and CDR2 from the germline V gene are SGHVS and FNYEAQ. CDR3 bases: TGTGCCAGCAGCCCAACCGGGACTAGCGGGGGTAGACAGACCCAGTACTTC. Protein: CASSPTGTSGGRQTQYF.